This TCR beta chain was observed in a study of cytomegalovirus exposure and HLA in healthy donors. This clone was seen more than once but under ten times. Germline V gene data show CDR1 as SGHRS and CDR2 as YFSETQ. CDR3 size: 14 residues. V shed 4 bases and J shed 6 bases, with 15 bases lying between them. In the PCR, 60 Vbeta and 13 Jbeta primers were used. The method was immunoSEQ multiplex PCR; TCRdb's version includes in-frame clones alone and lacks a portion of them. The profile covers 100,000 to 150,000 clones, with approximately 80% appearing a single time and about 1.8% taken by the ten largest.

The clonotype comes from a man aged 45-65 years in good health and CMV-seronegative. The sequencing input was PBMCs. The chain uses TRBV5-1 and TRBJ2-3; tentative D call: TRBD2 (5 bases). Written as DNA, the CDR3 is TGCGCCAGCAGCCTCGACTACGATTCGGATACGCAGTATTTT. Its translation: CASSLDYDSDTQYF.